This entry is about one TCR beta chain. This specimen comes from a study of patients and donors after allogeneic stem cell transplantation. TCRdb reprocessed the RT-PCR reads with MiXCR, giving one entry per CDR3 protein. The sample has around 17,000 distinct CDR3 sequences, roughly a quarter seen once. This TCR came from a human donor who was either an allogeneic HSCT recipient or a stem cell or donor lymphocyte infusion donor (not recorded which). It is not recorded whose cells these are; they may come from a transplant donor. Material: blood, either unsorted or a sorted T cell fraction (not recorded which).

This CDR3 is CASSLWGPHQPQHF. CDR3 DNA: TGTGCCAGCAGTTTGTGGGGGCCTCACCAGCCCCAGCATTTT. The rearrangement joins TRBV28 to TRBJ1-5; D might be TRBD1 (6 bases). V lost 3 bases, J lost 7 bases, and 13 bases lay in between. The CDR3 length is 14 residues. Germline V gene lookup returns CDR1 MDHEN and CDR2 SYDVKM.